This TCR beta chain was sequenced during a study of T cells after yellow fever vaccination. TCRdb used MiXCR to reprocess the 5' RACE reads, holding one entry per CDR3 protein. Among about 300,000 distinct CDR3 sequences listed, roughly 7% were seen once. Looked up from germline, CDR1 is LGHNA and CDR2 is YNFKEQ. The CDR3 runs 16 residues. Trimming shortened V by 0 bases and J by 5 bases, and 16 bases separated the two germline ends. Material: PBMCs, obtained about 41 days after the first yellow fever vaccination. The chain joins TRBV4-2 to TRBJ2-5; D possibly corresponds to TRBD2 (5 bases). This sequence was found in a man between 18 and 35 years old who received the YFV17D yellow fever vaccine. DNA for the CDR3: TGTGCCAGCAGCCAAGAAGAAGGCTTCCCGGGGGAGACCCAGTACTTC. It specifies CASSQEEGFPGETQYF.